The 29 T cell receptor beta chains in this list originate from one sample, sequenced in a study of cytomegalovirus exposure and HLA in healthy donors. Both 60 Vbeta primers and 13 Jbeta primers went into the PCR. The method was immunoSEQ multiplex PCR; TCRdb's version includes in-frame clones alone and lacks a portion of them. Here the sample table reports under 65,000 clones. Sequenced sample: PBMCs. These receptors were obtained from a woman in her thirties in good health and CMV-seropositive.

The chain carries TRBV18 and TRBJ2-1; 7 bases align to TRBD1. Trimming removed 2 bases from V and 4 bases from J; junction bases left unmatched: 2. The length of the CDR3 is 14 residues. The germline gives CDR1 KGHSH, CDR2 LQKENI. Here the CDR3 reads CASSPTTGYNEQFF. As DNA, the CDR3 is TGTGCCAGCTCACCAACGACAGGGTACAATGAGCAGTTCTTC.

The chain carries TRBV28 and TRBJ1-2; D might be TRBD1 (6 bases). The ends were cut back, 6 bases at V and 4 bases at J, with 21 bases in the middle. This CDR3 has 16 amino acids. Germline CDR1 MDHEN, CDR2 SYDVKM. In DNA form, the CDR3 reads TGTGCCAGCAGCCGCCCTCACAGGGTCCGAGGCTATGGCTACACCTTC. Translation: CASSRPHRVRGYGYTF.

Note on this clone: One end of the junction varies from germline; a read error may be responsible. This specimen includes other DNA sequences encoding the same CDR3. The J gene is TRBJ1-6, the V gene TRBV4-1, with TRBD1 matching 9 bases. Germline CDR1 MGHRA, CDR2 YSYEKL. There are 15 residues in the CDR3. DNA of the CDR3: TGCGCCAGCAGCCTAGGACAGGGGTATCGATCACCCCTACACTTT. The encoded protein is CASSLGQGYRSPLHF.

The CDR3 DNA sequence: TGTGCCAGCACCTTAGCGGGAATTAGTGGGGAGACCCAGTACTTC. Protein product: CASTLAGISGETQYF. The chain links TRBV6-5 to TRBJ2-5; TRBD2 agrees at 8 bases. Trimming at V came to 7 bases and at J to 5 bases, leaving 12 bases not matched to a gene. Germline values: CDR1 MNHEY, CDR2 SVGAGI. The length of the CDR3 is 15 residues.

The chain employs TRBV18 and TRBJ2-7; no firm D call. V lost 1 base and J lost 1, with 8 bases in between. Germline V gene lookup returns CDR1 KGHSH and CDR2 LQKENI. This CDR3 spans 14 amino acids. The chain's CDR3 is CASSPQAGSYEQYF. The CDR3 coding sequence is TGTGCCAGCTCACCACAGGCAGGATCCTACGAGCAGTACTTC.

The V gene is TRBV6-5, the J gene TRBJ1-5; D remains unclear. The CDR3 sequence is 16 residues long. The ends were cut back, 3 bases at V and 0 bases at J, with 12 bases in the middle. Germline CDR1 reads MNHEY; CDR2 reads SVGAGI. CDR3 nucleotide sequence: TGTGCCAGCAGTTATTCTAGCGGAGTTAGCAATCAGCCCCAGCATTTT. It translates to CASSYSSGVSNQPQHF.

This chain connects TRBV6-6 to TRBJ2-1, with D possibly being TRBD1 (5 bases). In germline, CDR1 is MNHNY, CDR2 SVGAGI (reference sequence). This CDR3 is built from 11 residues. The V end was cut by 6 bases, the J end by 8 bases, with 8 bases between. Here the CDR3 reads CASSAGYEQFF. CDR3 coding DNA: TGTGCCAGCAGCGCAGGGTATGAGCAGTTCTTC.

J is TRBJ2-3 and V is TRBV5-1; TRBD2 matches 8 bases. Germline trimming cut 0 bases from V and 4 bases from J; bases unmatched to any gene: 7. The CDR3 sequence is 16 residues long. Per the germline V gene, CDR1 is SGHRS and CDR2 is YFSETQ. The CDR3 DNA sequence: TGCGCCAGCAGCTTGGTTGGCGGGAGGATGCCAGATACGCAGTATTTT. Its protein is CASSLVGGRMPDTQYF. Full variable domain (remainder filled in from reference TRBV5-1 and TRBJ2-3): KAGVTQTPRYLIKTRGQQVTLSCSPISGHRSVSWYQQTPGQGLQFLFEYFSETQRNKGNFPGRFSGRQFSNSRSEMNVSTLELGDSALYLCASSLVGGRMPDTQYFGPGTRLTVL.

The chain couples TRBV9 to TRBJ2-7, with TRBD2 matching over 10 bases. There are 16 residues in the CDR3. Per the germline V gene, CDR1 is SGDLS and CDR2 is YYNGEE. The V gene end was trimmed by 4 bases and the J gene end by 2 bases; junction bases not matched to a gene: 9. The CDR3 sequence is CASSYLAGANAYEQYF. CDR3 coding DNA: TGTGCCAGCAGCTATCTAGCGGGAGCGAACGCCTACGAGCAGTACTTC.

As regards this clone: The sample holds other DNA sequences that translate to the same CDR3. The chain carries TRBV18 and TRBJ1-6; no clear D. This CDR3 comprises 14 residues. V was pared by 3 bases and J by 5 bases, with 8 bases between. Looked up from germline, CDR1 is KGHSH and CDR2 is LQKENI. As DNA, the CDR3 is TGTGCCAGCTCACCGCGGCAAAATAATTCACCCCTCCACTTT. Encoded protein: CASSPRQNNSPLHF.

This chain uses TRBV18 with TRBJ1-4; 10 bases fit TRBD1. CDR1 is KGHSH, CDR2 LQKENI, per germline. This CDR3 contains 14 residues. Losses at the gene ends were 6 bases for V and 8 bases for J; bases not matched to a gene: 6. CDR3 loop: CASSPGQGPEKLFF. The CDR3 DNA reads as TGTGCCAGCTCCCCGGGACAGGGGCCGGAAAAACTGTTTTTT.

The chain couples TRBV9 to TRBJ1-5; possibly TRBD1 for D (5 bases). CDR3 length: 15 amino acids. The germline gives CDR1 SGDLS, CDR2 YYNGEE. Trimming took off 4 bases at V and 0 bases at J, with 11 bases between the two ends. CDR3 DNA sequence: TGTGCCAGCAGCATCTCAGGGCTTAGCAATCAGCCCCAGCATTTT. Protein sequence: CASSISGLSNQPQHF.

This sequence joins TRBV28 and TRBJ1-1; maybe TRBD1 (5 bases). The CDR3 extends over 14 amino acids. Germline CDR1 is MDHEN and CDR2 is SYDVKM. Deletions cut 3 bases from V and 1 base from J, with 9 bases between. CDR3 sequence reads: CASSLGGSNTEAFF. As DNA, the CDR3 is TGTGCCAGCAGTTTGGGGGGTTCGAACACTGAAGCTTTCTTT.

This chain uses TRBV5-4 with TRBJ2-3; 9 bases are a match to TRBD2. Germline trimming cut 0 bases from V and 3 bases from J; bases unmatched to any gene: 14. Germline V lookup: CDR1 SGHNT, CDR2 YYREEE (reference sequence). There are 19 residues in the CDR3. CDR3 in amino acids: CASSLGTLAGDYLTDTQYF. The CDR3 bases are TGTGCCAGCAGCTTGGGGACTTTAGCGGGAGACTATCTGACAGATACGCAGTATTTT.

V and J are TRBV19 and TRBJ1-1; D might be TRBD1 (5 bases). The CDR3 is made up of 14 amino acids. The germline gives CDR1 LNHDA, CDR2 SQIVND (reference sequence). V gave up 6 bases and J gave up 5 bases, with 16 bases separating them. The CDR3 coding sequence is TGTGCCAGTAGGGGGGACGGTGCGGGGACTGAAGCTTTCTTT. Amino acids: CASRGDGAGTEAFF.

The chain joins TRBV5-1 to TRBJ2-7; D call uncertain. Germline lookup yields CDR1 SGHRS and CDR2 YFSETQ. The length of the CDR3 is 13 residues. V was pared by 1 base and J by 3 bases, with 8 bases between. This CDR3 reads CASSLTRNYEQYF. The CDR3 DNA is TGCGCCAGCAGCTTGACCAGAAACTACGAGCAGTACTTC.

This sequence joins TRBV29-1 and TRBJ2-3; D may be TRBD1 (6 bases). The germline gives CDR1 SQVTM, CDR2 ANQGSEA. The CDR3 totals 12 residues. V was trimmed by 5 bases and J by 1 base, leaving 7 bases between them. The CDR3 region is CSVRQGTDTQYF. The CDR3 DNA is TGCAGCGTTCGACAGGGCACAGATACGCAGTATTTT.

The rearrangement links TRBV6-5 to TRBJ2-7; 10 bases fit TRBD1. Germline V gene lookup returns CDR1 MNHEY and CDR2 SVGAGI. The CDR3 extends over 14 amino acids. The ends lost 6 bases at V and 5 bases at J; junction bases unmatched: 7. The CDR3 nucleotides read TGTGCCAGCAGGAATCCGGGACAGGGGAACGAGCAGTACTTC. Encoded protein: CASRNPGQGNEQYF.

This chain joins TRBV11-2 and TRBJ2-2, with D perhaps TRBD2 (5 bases). The CDR3 is 13 residues long. Deletions cut 5 bases from V and 5 bases from J, with 9 bases between. In germline, CDR1 is SGHAT, CDR2 FQNNGV. The CDR3 is CASSQSGTGELFF. As DNA, the CDR3 is TGTGCCAGCAGCCAATCGGGGACCGGGGAGCTGTTTTTT.

J is TRBJ1-1 and V is TRBV7-6; perhaps TRBD1 as D (6 bases). The CDR3 sequence is 13 residues long. The V end was cut by 4 bases, the J end by 7 bases, with 13 bases between. The germline V gene encodes CDR1 SGHVS and CDR2 FNYEAQ. The CDR3 bases are TGTGCCAGCAGCTCACTACGACAGGTTGAAGCTTTCTTT. This codes for CASSSLRQVEAFF.

The V call is TRBV25-1, the J call TRBJ2-7; D gene ambiguous. Germline V lookup: CDR1 MGHDK, CDR2 SYGVNS. The CDR3 totals 10 residues. Trimming removed 4 bases at V and 4 bases at J, with 2 bases between. For the CDR3, the DNA is TGTGCCAGCAGTGCGTACGAGCAGTACTTC. Translating it yields CASSAYEQYF.

The gene calls are TRBV5-4 and TRBJ2-3, with TRBD2 matching 11 bases. The germline CDR1 and CDR2 sequences are SGHNT and YYREEE (reference sequence). V shed 3 bases, J shed 7 bases, and the junction held 7 bases outside the gene matches. This CDR3 is built from 15 residues. The CDR3 is CASSSPGTSGNTQYF. CDR3 DNA sequence: TGTGCCAGCAGCTCACCAGGGACTAGCGGAAATACGCAGTATTTT.

V gene TRBV7-9 combines with J gene TRBJ2-3; D remains ambiguous. V lost 5 bases and J 0 bases, leaving 12 bases between the germline ends. Per germline, CDR1 SEHNR and CDR2 FQNEAQ (reference sequence). This CDR3 has 15 residues. The chain's CDR3 is CASSPTPGSTDTQYF. In nucleotides, the CDR3 is TGTGCCAGCAGCCCCACCCCGGGTAGCACAGATACGCAGTATTTT.

The chain recombines TRBV9 with TRBJ2-3; 8 bases agree with TRBD1. CDR3 length: 15 amino acids. Germline values: CDR1 SGDLS, CDR2 YYNGEE. Trimming removed 0 bases from V and 2 bases from J; junction bases left unmatched: 2. The CDR3 nucleotides read TGTGCCAGCAGCGTAGCACAGGGGGACACAGATACGCAGTATTTT. This sequence encodes CASSVAQGDTDTQYF.

This sequence joins TRBV29-1 and TRBJ1-2; D is uncertain. V was pared by 7 bases and J by 4 bases, with 10 bases between. Germline CDR1 SQVTM, CDR2 ANQGSEA. This CDR3 is 11 amino acids long. This CDR3 is CSAGLAYGYTF. CDR3 DNA: TGCAGCGCTGGACTGGCCTATGGCTACACCTTC.

The chain has TRBV10-1 and TRBJ2-7; TRBD1 matches at 9 bases. The junction had 4 bases not matched to a gene; V was cut back by 3 bases and J by 4 bases. CDR1 and CDR2 (germline): WNHNN, SYGVQD (reference sequence). The CDR3 extends over 14 amino acids. Here the CDR3 reads CASSEQGAAYEQYF. In DNA, the CDR3 is TGCGCCAGCAGTGAACAGGGGGCTGCGTACGAGCAGTACTTC.

The chain combines TRBV4-1 with TRBJ1-2; 8 nucleotides line up with TRBD1. Germline CDR1 and CDR2: MGHRA and YSYEKL. The length of the CDR3 is 15 residues. V was clipped by 2 bases and J by 5 bases; unmatched bases: 7. Written as DNA, the CDR3 is TGCGCCAGCAGCCAATCACGGACAGGGAGATATGGCTACACCTTC. Its protein is CASSQSRTGRYGYTF.

This rearrangement joins TRBV7-6 to TRBJ1-2; the match to TRBD1 covers 8 bases. Per germline, CDR1 SGHVS and CDR2 FNYEAQ. V gave up 2 bases and J gave up 4 bases; unmatched junction bases: 12. The CDR3 has 17 residues. CDR3 DNA: TGTGCCAGCAGCTTAAGGGCCTCAGGGGGCGCTGGCTATGGCTACACCTTC. It encodes CASSLRASGGAGYGYTF.

The genes are TRBV28 and TRBJ1-2, with D unclear. V lost 3 bases to trimming and J lost 8 bases, with 7 bases between them. The CDR3 is 11 residues long. Germline assignment: CDR1 MDHEN and CDR2 SYDVKM. CDR3 bases: TGTGCCAGCAGTTTTCTCGCGGGCTACACCTTC. Protein sequence: CASSFLAGYTF.